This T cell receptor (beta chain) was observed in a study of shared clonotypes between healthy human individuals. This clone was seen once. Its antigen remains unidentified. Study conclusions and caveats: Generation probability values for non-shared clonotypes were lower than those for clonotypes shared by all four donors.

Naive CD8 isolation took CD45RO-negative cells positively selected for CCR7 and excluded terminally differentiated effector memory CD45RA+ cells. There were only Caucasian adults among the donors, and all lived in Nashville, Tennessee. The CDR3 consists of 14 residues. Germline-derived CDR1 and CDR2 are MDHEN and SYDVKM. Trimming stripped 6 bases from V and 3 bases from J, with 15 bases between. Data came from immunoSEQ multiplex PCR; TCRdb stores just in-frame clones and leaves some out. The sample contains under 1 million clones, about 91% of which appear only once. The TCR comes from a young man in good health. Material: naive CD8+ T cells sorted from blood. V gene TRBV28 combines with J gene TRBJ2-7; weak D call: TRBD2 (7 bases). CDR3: CASSPGGGFYEQYF. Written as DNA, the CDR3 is TGTGCCAGCAGCCCGGGCGGGGGCTTCTACGAGCAGTACTTC.